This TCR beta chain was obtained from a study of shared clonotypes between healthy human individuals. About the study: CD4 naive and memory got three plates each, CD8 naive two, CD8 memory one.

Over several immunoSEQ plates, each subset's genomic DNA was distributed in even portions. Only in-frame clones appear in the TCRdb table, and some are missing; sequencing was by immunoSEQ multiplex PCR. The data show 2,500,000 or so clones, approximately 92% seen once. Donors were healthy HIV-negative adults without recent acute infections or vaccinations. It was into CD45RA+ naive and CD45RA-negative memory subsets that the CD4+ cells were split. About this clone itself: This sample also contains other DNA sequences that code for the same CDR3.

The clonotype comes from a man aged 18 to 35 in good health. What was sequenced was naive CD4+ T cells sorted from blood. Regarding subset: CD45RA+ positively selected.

The CDR3: CASSLGRDTQYF. The CDR3 region has the DNA TGTGCCAGCAGCTTAGGGAGAGATACGCAGTATTTT. J is TRBJ2-3 and V is TRBV7-9; no definite D call. The CDR3 length is 12 residues. Germline V gives CDR1 SEHNR, CDR2 FQNEAQ (reference sequence). The V end lost 1 base, the J end lost 5 bases, and 4 bases lay between the germline ends.